The present entry profiles one T cell receptor (beta chain) with its context. The antigen remains undetermined. The sample is drawn from a study of cytomegalovirus exposure and HLA in healthy donors. Study-level results: Researchers catalogued about 150 TCR beta chains as cytomegalovirus-associated.

Germline loops: CDR1 MNHNS, CDR2 SASEGT. The CDR3 runs 12 residues. Trimming took 5 bases from V and 9 from J, leaving 11 bases between them. Measured with immunoSEQ multiplex PCR; TCRdb has only the in-frame clones, and not every one. Of some 77,000 clones listed, about 94% are singletons. The source material was PBMCs. This chain links TRBV6-1 with TRBJ2-1; D perhaps matches TRBD1 (6 bases). This receptor was obtained from a man between 18 and 35 years old in good health and CMV-seropositive. The CDR3 reads CASSLTGGEQFF. The CDR3 DNA reads as TGTGCCAGCAGTCTGACAGGAGGTGAGCAGTTCTTC.